Below are 27 T cell receptor beta chains sequenced from a single sample in a study of control samples from healthy donors and cancer patients. Only in-frame clones appear in the TCRdb table, and some are missing; sequencing was by immunoSEQ multiplex PCR. The table lists over 200,000 clones, roughly 82% of them singletons. The material sequenced was PBMCs. The source of these receptors is a woman aged 55-70 years with lung cancer.

CDR3 nucleotides: TGCGCCAGCAGTGCCGTGGCAGGGGGCGGCGGCTACACCTTC. It is translated as CASSAVAGGGGYTF. V is TRBV10-1 and J is TRBJ1-2; TRBD1 aligns across 8 bases. The CDR3 length is 14 residues. Trimming cost V 4 bases and J 8 bases; bases outside gene matches: 9. Germline V gene sequence: CDR1 WNHNN, CDR2 SYGVQD (reference sequence).

The CDR3 sequence: CASSEWVLAGVGEQYF. CDR3 bases: TGTGCCAGCAGTGAATGGGTGCTAGCGGGAGTCGGCGAGCAGTACTTC. V gene TRBV2 combines with J gene TRBJ2-7; 10 bases map to TRBD2. J gave up 6 bases and V 2 bases, and 10 bases lay outside the gene matches. CDR1 SNHLY and CDR2 FYNNEI come from the germline V gene. This CDR3 has 16 amino acids.

V is TRBV7-2 and J is TRBJ1-2; possibly TRBD1 for D (6 bases). In germline, CDR1 is SGHTA, CDR2 FQGNSA. The CDR3 extends over 16 amino acids. The V and J ends lost 1 base and 1 base respectively, with 13 bases between them. The CDR3 reads CASSLVFGGLNYGYTF. The CDR3 DNA follows: TGTGCCAGCAGCTTAGTCTTTGGGGGGCTTAACTATGGCTACACCTTC.

The J gene is TRBJ2-7, the V gene TRBV11-3, with TRBD1 identical over 10 bases. This CDR3 spans 14 amino acids. Losses at the gene ends were 5 bases for V and 6 bases for J; bases not matched to a gene: 7. Germline V lookup: CDR1 SGHNT, CDR2 YENEEA. Here the CDR3 reads CASSPGQGRREQYF. The CDR3 DNA sequence: TGTGCCAGCAGCCCGGGACAGGGGAGGCGCGAGCAGTACTTC.

The CDR3 nucleotides are TGCGCCAGCAGCCAAGATGGACTAGCGGGAGGGAGTGGAACAGATACGCAGTATTTT. This gives the protein CASSQDGLAGGSGTDTQYF. The V gene is TRBV4-1, the J gene TRBJ2-3, with 15 nucleotides matching TRBD2. Germline lookup yields CDR1 MGHRA and CDR2 YSYEKL. With 0 bases clipped from V and 3 bases from J, the junction kept 7 bases outside the gene matches. The CDR3 contains 19 residues.

This clone came up a few times. The V gene is TRBV27, the J gene TRBJ2-5; D gene ambiguous. This CDR3 comprises 13 residues. Trimming shortened V by 3 bases and J by 4 bases, and 9 bases separated the two germline ends. Germline CDR1 is MNHEY and CDR2 is SMNVEV (reference sequence). The CDR3 region has the DNA TGTGCCAGCAGTTTCCGAGCTTTAGAGACCCAGTACTTC. Translating it yields CASSFRALETQYF.

The genes are TRBV12-3 or TRBV12-4 and TRBJ2-3; the D is unclear. This CDR3 is 11 amino acids long. Trimming pared 11 bases from V and 6 bases from J, leaving 12 bases between. CDR3 nucleotides: TGTGCCGGCACCGGTTTTGATACGCAGTATTTT. Protein: CAGTGFDTQYF.

This rearrangement joins TRBV6-5 to TRBJ2-7, with D perhaps TRBD2 (6 bases). The CDR3 contains 15 residues. Germline loops: CDR1 MNHEY, CDR2 SVGAGI. V lost 6 bases and J 3 bases, leaving 18 bases between the germline ends. The CDR3 sequence is CASRDGTQAFYEQYF. Here the CDR3 DNA reads TGTGCCAGCAGGGACGGGACTCAAGCATTCTACGAGCAGTACTTC.

The J gene is TRBJ2-5, the V gene TRBV9; 14 bases fit TRBD2. Germline CDR1 reads SGDLS; CDR2 reads YYNGEE. The CDR3 extends over 17 amino acids. V dropped 0 bases and J dropped 0; count of bases not matched to a gene: 1. CDR3 nucleotide sequence: TGTGCCAGCAGCGTAGGGACTAGCGGGGGGTACCAAGAGACCCAGTACTTC. Translation: CASSVGTSGGYQETQYF. The full variable domain, completed using reference TRBV9 and TRBJ2-5, is DSGVTQTPKHLITATGQRVTLRCSPRSGDLSVYWYQQSLDQGLQFLIQYYNGEERAKGNILERFSAQQFPDLHSELNLSSLELGDSALYFCASSVGTSGGYQETQYFGPGTRLLVL.

The rearrangement joins TRBV6-4 to TRBJ1-2; 12 positions match TRBD1. CDR1 and CDR2 (germline): MRHNA, SNTAGT. This CDR3 has 16 residues. Losses at the gene ends were 6 bases for V and 4 bases for J; bases not matched to a gene: 9. CDR3 in amino acids: CASSRPGTGGSYGYTF. The CDR3 bases are TGTGCCAGCAGCCGCCCCGGGACAGGGGGCTCCTATGGCTACACCTTC.

The chain couples TRBV4-1 to TRBJ2-7; D remains unclear. V lost 1 base, J lost 0 bases, and 7 bases lay in between. The CDR3 covers 14 residues. Germline loops: CDR1 MGHRA, CDR2 YSYEKL. The CDR3 DNA sequence: TGCGCCAGCAGCCAAGCGGTTAGCTCCTACGAGCAGTACTTC. Translated, it gives CASSQAVSSYEQYF.

The chain employs TRBV3-1 (or the pseudogene TRBV3-2) and TRBJ2-1, with TRBD2 identical over 9 bases. CDR1 and CDR2 from the germline V gene are LGHDT and YNNKEL (reference sequence). The CDR3 runs 15 residues. J gave up 4 bases and V 4 bases, and 5 bases lay outside the gene matches. The CDR3 spells CASSPTSGPYNEQFF. The DNA of the CDR3 is TGTGCCAGCAGCCCGACTAGCGGACCATACAATGAGCAGTTCTTC.

V gene TRBV23-1 combines with J gene TRBJ1-2; D is possibly TRBD1 (6 bases). TRBV23-1 is sorted into the ORF group, with uncertain function. Trimming took 11 bases from V and 0 from J, leaving 10 bases between them. The CDR3 consists of 12 residues. This chain's CDR3 is CAGRGTNYGYTF. CDR3 bases: TGCGCCGGAAGGGGGACTAACTATGGCTACACCTTC.

V usage is TRBV6-6 and J usage is TRBJ1-6; D not resolved. This CDR3 is built from 13 residues. Trimming pared 5 bases from V and 9 bases from J, leaving 11 bases between. CDR1 and CDR2 (germline): MNHNY, SVGAGI (reference sequence). This CDR3 reads CASSAQGLSPLHF. The DNA of the CDR3 is TGTGCCAGCAGTGCCCAAGGGCTTTCACCCCTCCACTTT.

This clone was detected once. This chain links TRBV27 with TRBJ2-7, with D tentatively TRBD2 (7 bases). V lost 3 bases, J lost 2 bases, and 14 bases lay in between. The CDR3 loop spans 15 amino acids. The germline V gene has CDR1 MNHEY and CDR2 SMNVEV (reference sequence). CDR3 sequence reads: CASSLSRGAAYEQYF. In DNA, the CDR3 is TGTGCCAGCAGTTTGAGTCGGGGGGCTGCCTACGAGCAGTACTTC.

V is TRBV9 and J is TRBJ2-1; the D gene is possibly TRBD2 (6 bases). This CDR3 is built from 13 residues. V was pared by 2 bases and J by 4 bases, with 7 bases between. Germline loops: CDR1 SGDLS, CDR2 YYNGEE. The CDR3 DNA sequence: TGTGCCAGCAGCGTTCGGGAGTACAATGAGCAGTTCTTC. This translates into CASSVREYNEQFF.

This clone was counted between two and nine times. The chain uses TRBV5-1 and TRBJ1-6; D possibly corresponds to TRBD1 (6 bases). Germline CDR1 is SGHRS and CDR2 is YFSETQ. The CDR3 consists of 15 residues. V lost 3 bases, J lost 7 bases, and 14 bases lay in between. CDR3 nucleotides: TGCGCCAGCAGCTATAACACAGGGTCCAATTCACCCCTCCACTTT. Residues: CASSYNTGSNSPLHF.

The chain employs TRBV7-6 and TRBJ2-2, with 8 bases aligning to TRBD2. The germline V gene has CDR1 SGHVS and CDR2 FNYEAQ. Trimming cost V 5 bases and J 4 bases; bases outside gene matches: 6. The CDR3 length is 15 residues. The CDR3: CASSQSGSLTGELFF. CDR3 in DNA: TGTGCCAGCAGCCAGAGCGGGAGCCTCACCGGGGAGCTGTTTTTT.

The chain joins TRBV12-3 or TRBV12-4 to TRBJ2-1; D unclear. V lost 6 bases, J lost 8 bases, and 14 bases lay in between. This CDR3 is 13 amino acids long. The CDR3 loop reads CASRRNNQDEQFF. The CDR3 DNA reads as TGTGCCAGCAGACGAAATAATCAGGATGAGCAGTTCTTC.

This sequence joins TRBV18 and TRBJ2-2; a possible D gene is TRBD2 (5 bases). This CDR3 has 16 amino acids. Germline loops: CDR1 KGHSH, CDR2 LQKENI. Trimming took off 0 bases at V and 5 bases at J, with 13 bases between the two ends. As DNA, the CDR3 is TGTGCCAGCTCACCACCGAGTCAGCGGCGGACCGGGGAGCTGTTTTTT. Amino acids: CASSPPSQRRTGELFF. The entire variable domain, with the rest obtained from reference TRBV18 and TRBJ2-2, is as follows: NAGVMQNPRHLVRRRGQEARLRCSPMKGHSHVYWYRQLPEEGLKFMVYLQKENIIDESGMPKERFSAEFPKEGPSILRIQQVVRGDSAAYFCASSPPSQRRTGELFFGEGSRLTVL.

The rearrangement links TRBV30 to TRBJ2-7; no clear D gene. Germline CDR1 is GTSNPN and CDR2 is SVGIG (reference sequence). The CDR3 totals 12 residues. V lost 4 bases to trimming and J lost 2 bases, with 9 bases between them. CDR3 residues: CAWTDQAYEQYF. CDR3 DNA sequence: TGTGCCTGGACCGACCAAGCCTACGAGCAGTACTTC.

The chain recombines TRBV6-2 or TRBV6-3 with TRBJ2-3, with D perhaps given as TRBD1 or TRBD2 (6 bases each). V dropped 2 bases and J dropped 7 bases, with 10 bases sitting between them. Looked up from germline, CDR1 is MNHEY and CDR2 is SVGEGT. The CDR3 runs to 13 residues. Here the CDR3 DNA reads TGTGCCAGCAGTTACACGGGGGCCAATACGCAGTATTTT. Its protein is CASSYTGANTQYF.

The table lists this clone with a few counts. The V and J genes are TRBV5-6 and TRBJ1-5; possibly TRBD1 for D (5 bases). The CDR3 runs 13 residues. Germline V lookup: CDR1 SGHDT, CDR2 YYEEEE. V was cut by 0 bases and J by 8 bases, with 9 bases left in between. CDR3 coding DNA: TGTGCCAGCAGCTTGGGGCAGGGAAAGCCCCAGCATTTT. This encodes CASSLGQGKPQHF.

The chain employs TRBV19 and TRBJ2-4; D is unresolved. Per germline, CDR1 LNHDA and CDR2 SQIVND (reference sequence). Trimming removed 5 bases from V and 0 bases from J, with 14 bases in between. This CDR3 spans 16 amino acids. Here the CDR3 reads CASSVGRIVAKNIQYF. Written as DNA, the CDR3 is TGTGCCAGTAGTGTAGGGCGGATTGTAGCCAAAAACATTCAGTACTTC.

The chain uses TRBV3-1 (or the pseudogene TRBV3-2) and TRBJ2-2, with D uncertain. CDR1 and CDR2 from the germline V gene are LGHDT and YNNKEL (reference sequence). Trimming stripped 4 bases from V and 8 bases from J, with 11 bases between. The CDR3 length is 13 residues. The CDR3 loop reads CASSPSGTGELFF. Written as DNA, the CDR3 is TGTGCCAGCAGCCCTTCCGGCACTGGGGAGCTGTTTTTT.

The count of this clone is one. The rearrangement links TRBV11-2 to TRBJ2-3; 10 positions match TRBD2. Germline-derived CDR1 and CDR2 are SGHAT and FQNNGV. Losses at the gene ends were 2 bases for V and 1 base for J; bases not matched to a gene: 0. This CDR3 comprises 15 residues. This chain's CDR3 is CASSLTSGGTDTQYF. CDR3 nucleotides: TGTGCCAGCAGCTTAACTAGCGGGGGCACAGATACGCAGTATTTT.

The chain employs TRBV7-9 and TRBJ1-1, with TRBD1 matching over 9 bases. Germline values: CDR1 SEHNR, CDR2 FQNEAQ (reference sequence). Trimming cost V 3 bases and J 4 bases; bases outside gene matches: 6. This CDR3 region has 15 residues. The CDR3 DNA reads as TGTGCCAGCAGCTTCTTTACAGGGGGCGGCACTGAAGCTTTCTTT. Protein: CASSFFTGGGTEAFF.